These T cell receptor beta chains were read from a single sample in a study of blood T cell repertoires in COVID-19. Sequenced by immunoSEQ multiplex PCR; TCRdb stores in-frame clones only, minus some. This repertoire shows 90,000 or so clones, more than 75% found once; its top ten account for roughly 8%. The sample was peripheral blood. The receptors here all came from a man aged 45-65 years with active COVID-19. Each CDR3 is given with its conserved first and last residue. D genes are given only for firm matches. Clone sizes are given selectively: once, few, many, or a class where the clone is expanded.

V gene	clone size	J gene	D gene	CDR3 DNA	CDR3 protein
TRBV28	-	TRBJ2-2	TRBD1	TGTGCCAGCAGTACGACCGGGACAGGGGGTACCGGGGAGCTGTTTTTT	CASSTTGTGGTGELFF
TRBV4-3	few	TRBJ2-7	TRBD2	TGCGCCAGCAGCCAAGATCTGGGACTAAGACAGTACTTC	CASSQDLGLRQYF
TRBV7-8	-	TRBJ2-1	TRBD1	TGTGCCAGCAGCCAAACAGGGGGCTCCTACAATGAGCAGTTCTTC	CASSQTGGSYNEQFF
TRBV19	-	TRBJ2-7	TRBD1	TGTGCCAGTAGTGCCCGGGACAGGGGGTTTGCGTACGAGCAGTACTTC	CASSARDRGFAYEQYF
TRBV19	-	TRBJ1-5	-	TGTGCCAGTAGTATCTCATCAGGAGGGGCCAGACAGCCCCAGCATTTT	CASSISSGGARQPQHF
TRBV4-1	once	TRBJ1-2	TRBD1	TGCGCCAGCAGCCAAGAGGGACAGGGGATGAGAGGCTACACCTTC	CASSQEGQGMRGYTF
TRBV7-6	-	TRBJ1-5	-	TGTGCCAGCAGCTTAGAAACAGGGCTAAGACAGCCCCAGCATTTT	CASSLETGLRQPQHF
TRBV15	few	TRBJ1-2	TRBD1	TGTGCCACCAGCAGAGAGGGGACAGGGACTCTTAGCGGCTACACCTTC	CATSREGTGTLSGYTF
TRBV18	-	TRBJ2-2	TRBD1	TGTGCCAGCTCCCGTCCGGGACAGGGGGCCACCGGGGAGCTGTTTTTT	CASSRPGQGATGELFF
TRBV19	-	TRBJ2-1	-	TGTGCCAGTAGTATTGAGACCGGAGGGCTGATTTCCTACAATGAGCAGTTCTTC	CASSIETGGLISYNEQFF
TRBV6-2/TRBV6-3	-	TRBJ2-3	-	TGTGCCAGCAGTTATAGAAGCACAGATACGCAGTATTTT	CASSYRSTDTQYF
TRBV28	once	TRBJ1-2	TRBD1	TGTGCCAGCAGTGGGACAGAGGTCGAAGGCTACACCTTC	CASSGTEVEGYTF
TRBV3-1/TRBV3-2	-	TRBJ1-4	-	TGTGCCAGCAGCCGGAGCCAATATGAAAAACTGTTTTTT	CASSRSQYEKLFF
TRBV18	once	TRBJ2-3	TRBD2	TGTGCCAGCTCACCAGCCGGGCTAGCGGGAGGTGTTAGCACAGATACGCAGTATTTT	CASSPAGLAGGVSTDTQYF
TRBV7-2	once	TRBJ2-7	-	TGTGCCAGCAGCTTAGGGGTAGCGGAGCCCTCCTACGAGCAGTACTTC	CASSLGVAEPSYEQYF
TRBV28	-	TRBJ2-3	-	TGTGCCAGCAGTTTTAGTTCGGGGACAGATACGCAGTATTTT	CASSFSSGTDTQYF
TRBV7-9	-	TRBJ2-7	-	TGTGCCAGCTTACCACGGGACACCCTCTACGAGCAGTACTTC	CASLPRDTLYEQYF
TRBV6-5	-	TRBJ2-1	-	TGTGCCAGCAGTTACTTCCGGGGGAATGAGCAGTTCTTC	CASSYFRGNEQFF
TRBV7-9	many	TRBJ1-4	-	TGTGCCAGCAGCTTACAGGATCCCGAAAAACTGTTTTTT	CASSLQDPEKLFF
TRBV6-6	-	TRBJ2-7	TRBD1	TGTGCCAGCAGTATAAGGACAGGCGACGAGCAGTACTTC	CASSIRTGDEQYF
TRBV6-2/TRBV6-3	-	TRBJ1-2	-	TGTGCCAGCAGTTACACCGGGGGGCACGACTATGGCTACACCTTC	CASSYTGGHDYGYTF
TRBV28	-	TRBJ2-2	TRBD2	TGTGCCAGCAGTTTATCCCCAGCGGGAGAGGGCGGCGGGGAGCTGTTTTTT	CASSLSPAGEGGGELFF
TRBV3-1/TRBV3-2	-	TRBJ2-7	TRBD2	TGTGCCAGCAGCCTTCGGACTAGCGTCGGCGAGCAGTACTTC	CASSLRTSVGEQYF
TRBV5-1	once	TRBJ2-1	TRBD2	TGCGCCAGCAGCCTACAGACTAGCGGGGTAGGTGAGCAGTTCTTC	CASSLQTSGVGEQFF
TRBV7-2	-	TRBJ1-5	-	TGTGCCAGCAGCTTAGCACAGGGTAATCAGCCCCAGCATTTT	CASSLAQGNQPQHF
TRBV4-1	-	TRBJ1-1	-	TGCGCCAGCAGCCCCCAGGGGCTGAATGAAGCTTTCTTT	CASSPQGLNEAFF
TRBV18	-	TRBJ2-7	-	TGTGCCAGCTCACCAGGGGCTAGCTACGAGCAGTACTTC	CASSPGASYEQYF
TRBV29-1	-	TRBJ2-5	TRBD2	TGCAGCGTTGACCCGGGAGGGGCTGGGGAGACCCAGTACTTC	CSVDPGGAGETQYF
TRBV9	-	TRBJ2-3	-	TGTGCCAGCAGCGTAGGGCCAGGATCAGATACGCAGTATTTT	CASSVGPGSDTQYF
TRBV28	-	TRBJ1-4	-	TGTGCCAGCCTTTCAAGTAGGGGGGGGCGTTATGAAAAACTGTTTTTT	CASLSSRGGRYEKLFF
TRBV28	-	TRBJ1-2	TRBD1	TGTGCCAGCAGCCTTGGGACAGGCCTATATGGCTACACCTTC	CASSLGTGLYGYTF
TRBV4-3	once	TRBJ2-3	-	TGCGCCAGCAGCCTCGCTCGGGTGACTAGCACAGATACGCAGTATTTT	CASSLARVTSTDTQYF
TRBV28	-	TRBJ2-6	TRBD2	TGTGCCAGCAGTAGCGGGGGGATTGGGGCCAACGTCCTGACTTTC	CASSSGGIGANVLTF
TRBV9	-	TRBJ2-3	-	TGTGCCAGCAGCCAAACGGGGGGCCTAATAAGCACAGATACGCAGTATTTT	CASSQTGGLISTDTQYF
TRBV5-8	-	TRBJ1-5	-	TGTGCCAGCAGACCAGGGTTTAGCAATCAGCCCCAGCATTTT	CASRPGFSNQPQHF
TRBV29-1	-	TRBJ1-1	-	TGCAGCGTTGAAGAGGGGGGGAGGAGGGAAGCTTTCTTT	CSVEEGGRREAFF
TRBV7-9	-	TRBJ1-2	-	TGTGCCAGCAGCTTAGGCGGACAGACTCTTAACTATGGCTACACCTTC	CASSLGGQTLNYGYTF
TRBV5-1	-	TRBJ2-7	-	TGCGCCAGCAGCCCTGGATCGGGGGACGAGCAGTACTTC	CASSPGSGDEQYF
TRBV24-1	-	TRBJ1-5	-	TGTGCCACCAGTGATTCAGCGGGGAATCAGCCCCAGCATTTT	CATSDSAGNQPQHF
TRBV12-3/TRBV12-4	-	TRBJ2-1	-	TGTGCCAGCGGGCGGGGGCCCTACAATGAGCAGTTCTTC	CASGRGPYNEQFF
TRBV7-3	-	TRBJ2-2	TRBD2	TGTGCCAGCAGCCTCGGGACTAGAGGGGCCGGGGAGCTGTTTTTT	CASSLGTRGAGELFF
TRBV7-8	-	TRBJ1-3	-	TGTGCCAGCAGCCAGGACAGCCGCTCTGGAAACACCATATATTTT	CASSQDSRSGNTIYF
TRBV7-9	-	TRBJ2-1	-	TGTGCCAGCAGCTCCAGGTTCGACAATGAGCAGTTCTTC	CASSSRFDNEQFF